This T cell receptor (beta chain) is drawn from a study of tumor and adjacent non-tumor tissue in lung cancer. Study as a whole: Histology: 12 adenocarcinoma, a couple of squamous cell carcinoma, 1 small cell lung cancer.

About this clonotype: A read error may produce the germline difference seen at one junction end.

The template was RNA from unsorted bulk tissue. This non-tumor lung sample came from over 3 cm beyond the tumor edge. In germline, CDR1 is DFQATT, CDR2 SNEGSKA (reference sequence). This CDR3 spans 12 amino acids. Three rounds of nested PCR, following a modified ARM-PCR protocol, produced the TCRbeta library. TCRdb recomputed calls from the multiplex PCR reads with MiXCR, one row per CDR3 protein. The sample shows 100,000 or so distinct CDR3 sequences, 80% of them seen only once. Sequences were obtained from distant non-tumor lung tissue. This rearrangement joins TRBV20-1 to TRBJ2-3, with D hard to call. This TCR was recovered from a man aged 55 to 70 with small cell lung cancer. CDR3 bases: TGCAGTGCTAGGATCTACACAGATATGCAGTATTTT. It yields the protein CSARIYTDMQYF.